The rows below give T cell receptor beta chains drawn from one sample of a study of blood T cell repertoires in COVID-19. Measured with immunoSEQ multiplex PCR; TCRdb has only the in-frame clones, and not every one. The repertoire holds more than 85,000 clones, with 90% as singletons. The specimen was peripheral blood. Source of these receptors: a human donor in a cohort sampled during active COVID-19. Both conserved end residues are part of each CDR3. Fields, in order: clone size, J gene, V gene, D gene, CDR3 protein, CDR3 DNA. The D gene is left open where the match is weak. Size values are once, few and many counts, or a class for expanded clones, and some rows have none.

- TRBJ2-5 TRBV5-1 TRBD2 CASSWERGQQETQYF TGCGCCAGCAGCTGGGAGCGGGGGCAACAAGAGACCCAGTACTTC
- TRBJ2-7 TRBV10-3 - CAIFNDRFYEQYF TGTGCCATCTTCAACGACAGGTTCTACGAGCAGTACTTC
- TRBJ2-3 TRBV7-9 - CASSLKVKGVGASTDTQYF TGTGCCAGCAGCTTAAAAGTTAAAGGAGTTGGGGCTAGCACAGATACGCAGTATTTT
- TRBJ2-1 TRBV5-4 - CASSTDRRLHEQFF TGTGCCAGCAGCACCGACAGACGACTTCATGAGCAGTTCTTC
- TRBJ1-4 TRBV5-1 - CASRHWGEAATNEKLFF TGCGCCAGCCGACATTGGGGCGAGGCTGCAACTAATGAAAAACTGTTTTTT
- TRBJ2-5 TRBV9 - CASSVAGNQRETQYF TGTGCCAGCAGCGTAGCCGGCAATCAGCGGGAGACCCAGTACTTC
- TRBJ1-5 TRBV23-1 TRBD1 CASSQGQAPNQPQHF TGCGCCAGCAGTCAGGGACAGGCTCCGAATCAGCCCCAGCATTTT
- TRBJ2-3 TRBV7-2 TRBD2 CASSSLAGGTDTQYF TGTGCCAGCAGCTCCCTAGCGGGAGGCACAGATACGCAGTATTTT
- TRBJ2-5 TRBV7-3 TRBD1 CASSRDRLETQYF TGTGCCAGCAGCCGGGACAGGCTAGAGACCCAGTACTTC
- TRBJ2-3 TRBV4-2 - CASSQDLTDTQYF TGTGCCAGCAGCCAAGATCTGACAGATACGCAGTATTTT
once TRBJ2-5 TRBV11-2 TRBD1 CASSPGQGPETQYF TGTGCCAGCAGCCCCGGACAGGGTCCGGAGACCCAGTACTTC
- TRBJ1-6 TRBV19 - CASTDRFGNSPLHF TGTGCCAGTACGGACAGATTTGGTAATTCACCCCTCCACTTT
few TRBJ1-4 TRBV5-4 - CASSSDEKLFF TGTGCCAGCAGCTCCGATGAAAAACTGTTTTTT
- TRBJ2-1 TRBV6-5 - CASNLPVNEQFF TGTGCCAGCAACCTGCCGGTCAATGAGCAGTTCTTC
- TRBJ2-7 TRBV18 - CASSPIVGLSNSYEQYF TGTGCCAGCTCACCAATTGTGGGACTCAGCAACTCCTACGAGCAGTACTTC
few TRBJ1-1 TRBV20-1 - CSARDKQGRNTEAFF TGCAGTGCTCGTGATAAACAGGGCCGGAACACTGAAGCTTTCTTT
- TRBJ1-1 TRBV5-1 - CASSLIQAGTEAFF TGCGCCAGCAGCTTGATCCAGGCGGGCACTGAAGCTTTCTTT
- TRBJ1-1 TRBV23-1 - CASSQSQGKNTEAFF TGCGCCAGCAGTCAATCTCAGGGGAAGAACACTGAAGCTTTCTTT
- TRBJ1-5 TRBV21-1 - CASIAYRDRLNQPQHF TGTGCCAGCATCGCTTACCGGGACAGATTAAATCAGCCCCAGCATTTT